This T cell receptor (beta chain) is drawn from a study of shared clonotypes between healthy human individuals. Overall study context: The plates for each donor numbered three CD4 naive, three CD4 memory, two CD8 naive and one CD8 memory.

Findings and caveats of the study: For naive CD4 cells, roughly 5.5% of clonotypes were shared across a few donors.

Concerning this clone itself: The antigen is undetermined.

Repertoires were generated with immunoSEQ multiplex PCR, while TCRdb's copy carries only in-frame clones and drops some. The repertoire includes roughly 640,000 clones, about 97% of them detected once, and about 0.057% sits in the top ten. The CDR3 spans 15 residues. The V and J ends lost 5 bases and 1 base respectively, with 14 bases between them. Germline CDR1 SGHTA, CDR2 FQGNSA. The sequenced sample consisted of naive CD4+ T cells sorted from blood. As for subset: CD45RA+ positively selected. The chain employs TRBV7-2 and TRBJ1-1; D might be TRBD1 (6 bases). This TCR came from a woman aged 25 to 39 in good health. The CDR3 protein is CASSPRGGPNTEAFF. CDR3 bases: TGTGCCAGCAGCCCTCGAGGGGGGCCGAACACTGAAGCTTTCTTT.